Listed here are 30 T cell receptor beta chains from one sample, sequenced in a study of blood T cell repertoires in COVID-19 (dated by TCRdb to the early 2020s). Library construction relied on the immunoSEQ multiplex PCR assay. The clones in this table, taken by TCRdb from immuneACCESS, are in-frame only. Not every clone is retained; where verified, under half of the shortfall comes from an unresolved V gene, and the cause of the rest is unknown. This sample is represented by about 87,000 clones; about 85% of them were singletons. The ten largest clones add up to under 3.5% of the sample. The sequenced sample consisted of peripheral blood. Every receptor here comes from an elderly woman with COVID-19, enrolled during active disease.

This rearrangement joins TRBV7-2 to TRBJ2-1, with D possibly being TRBD1 (6 bases). V was trimmed by 5 bases and J by 7 bases, leaving 21 bases between them. The CDR3 has 16 amino acids. Per germline, CDR1 SGHTA and CDR2 FQGNSA. CDR3 nucleotides: TGTGCCAGCAGCAAAGAGGGGGTTTTCCGTAGGAATGAGCAGTTCTTC. As protein: CASSKEGVFRRNEQFF. Combining the CDR3 with reference TRBV7-2 and TRBJ2-1 gives the whole variable domain GAGVSQSPSNKVTEKGKDVELRCDPISGHTALYWYRQSLGQGLEFLIYFQGNSAPDKSGLPSDRFSAERTGGSVSTLTIQRTQQEDSAVYLCASSKEGVFRRNEQFFGPGTRLTVL.

The chain couples TRBV18 to TRBJ2-7, with D maybe TRBD1 (5 bases). The CDR3 contains 13 residues. V lost 0 bases and J lost 6, with 9 bases in between. Germline V gene data show CDR1 as KGHSH and CDR2 as LQKENI. Here the CDR3 DNA reads TGTGCCAGCTCACCACCAGGGGTCGGCGAGCAGTACTTC. Its protein product is CASSPPGVGEQYF. The full variable domain, its missing parts supplied by reference TRBV18 and TRBJ2-7, is NAGVMQNPRHLVRRRGQEARLRCSPMKGHSHVYWYRQLPEEGLKFMVYLQKENIIDESGMPKERFSAEFPKEGPSILRIQQVVRGDSAAYFCASSPPGVGEQYFGPGTRLTVT.

Concerning this clone: Other DNA sequences in this sample translate to the same CDR3. The chain combines TRBV7-3 with TRBJ2-3, with 10 bases that match TRBD2. V was clipped by 5 bases and J by 0 bases; unmatched bases: 2. The CDR3 length is 15 residues. CDR1 and CDR2 from the germline V gene are SGHTA and FQGTGA. The CDR3 loop is CASSRAGGSTDTQYF. CDR3 coding DNA: TGTGCCAGCAGCCGAGCGGGAGGGAGCACAGATACGCAGTATTTT.

The V call is TRBV11-3, the J call TRBJ2-1; 7 bases agree with TRBD2. The length of the CDR3 is 15 residues. With 2 bases clipped from V and 6 bases from J, the junction kept 7 bases outside the gene matches. CDR1 is SGHNT and CDR2 is YENEEA in the germline V gene. The CDR3 coding sequence is TGTGCCAGCAGCTTAAGCGGGGTTGTTCGCAATGAGCAGTTCTTC. Translated: CASSLSGVVRNEQFF.

This chain's CDR3 is CSVTRQAGRETQYF. Here the CDR3 DNA reads TGCAGCGTCACTCGACAGGCCGGACGAGAGACCCAGTACTTC. The V call is TRBV29-1, the J call TRBJ2-5; a possible D gene is TRBD1 (6 bases). This CDR3 contains 14 residues. V lost 6 bases, J lost 4 bases, and 18 bases lay in between. Germline V gives CDR1 SQVTM, CDR2 ANQGSEA.

This clone appeared once. V is TRBV10-3 and J is TRBJ2-2; 14 bases fit TRBD2. CDR3 length: 19 residues. Germline CDR1 is ENHRY and CDR2 is SYGVKD. The trim removed 4 bases at V and 3 bases at J, leaving 10 bases unmatched. The CDR3 sequence is CAISGPGTSGRLDTGELFF. In DNA form, the CDR3 reads TGTGCCATCAGTGGGCCCGGGACTAGCGGGAGATTGGACACCGGGGAGCTGTTTTTT.

As regards this clone: This same CDR3 is encoded by further DNA sequences in the sample. The J gene is TRBJ1-2, the V gene TRBV19; D unclear. Germline CDR1 is LNHDA and CDR2 is SQIVND (reference sequence). This CDR3 is built from 13 residues. Deletions cut 5 bases from V and 0 bases from J, with 7 bases between. CDR3 coding DNA: TGTGCCAGTAGTCGTGGAGCTAACTATGGCTACACCTTC. This sequence encodes CASSRGANYGYTF.

This chain links TRBV29-1 with TRBJ2-7; D possibly corresponds to TRBD2 (7 bases). CDR3 length: 12 amino acids. Trimming pared 7 bases from V and 4 bases from J, leaving 14 bases between. CDR1 and CDR2 (germline): SQVTM, ANQGSEA. Here the CDR3 DNA reads TGCAGCGGAGGGGGGGCACTATACGAGCAGTACTTC. Translation: CSGGGALYEQYF.

The J gene is TRBJ1-6, the V gene TRBV28; D remains ambiguous. Germline-derived CDR1 and CDR2 are MDHEN and SYDVKM. There are 16 residues in the CDR3. V lost 7 bases and J 5 bases, leaving 18 bases between the germline ends. The CDR3 protein is CASNPPRWAHNSPLHF. The DNA for the CDR3 is TGTGCCAGCAACCCACCCCGGTGGGCTCATAATTCACCCCTCCACTTT.

The J gene is TRBJ1-6, the V gene TRBV6-6; 7 positions match TRBD1. With 6 bases clipped from V and 6 bases from J, the junction kept 5 bases outside the gene matches. Looked up from germline, CDR1 is MNHNY and CDR2 is SVGAGI (reference sequence). This CDR3 is 14 amino acids long. CDR3 DNA sequence: TGTGCCAGCAGCTTCGACAGGGCTAATTCACCCCTCCACTTT. Protein: CASSFDRANSPLHF.

CDR3: CAWSVWQGDYGYTF. CDR3 in DNA: TGTGCCTGGAGTGTCTGGCAGGGTGACTATGGCTACACCTTC. The rearrangement uses TRBV30 and TRBJ1-2, with a weak D call TRBD1 (5 bases). There are 14 residues in the CDR3. Trimming left V 0 bases short and J 3 bases short, with 11 bases between. CDR1 is GTSNPN and CDR2 is SVGIG in the germline V gene (reference sequence). The full variable domain, rest sourced from reference TRBV30 and TRBJ1-2, is SQTIHQWPATLVQPVGSPLSLECTVEGTSNPNLYWYRQAAGRGLQLLFYSVGIGQISSEVPQNLSASRPQDRQFILSSKKLLLSDSGFYLCAWSVWQGDYGYTFGSGTRLTVV.

J is TRBJ2-2 and V is TRBV6-2 or TRBV6-3, with 8 bases lining up with TRBD2. Germline V gene lookup returns CDR1 MNHEY and CDR2 SVGEGT. Losses at the gene ends were 2 bases for V and 5 bases for J; bases not matched to a gene: 7. The CDR3 has 16 amino acids. CDR3 nucleotide sequence: TGTGCCAGCAGTTACCACGGGGGGGCGAGGACCGGGGAGCTGTTTTTT. It is translated as CASSYHGGARTGELFF.

The CDR3 region is CAISQTGSGYTF. The CDR3 DNA reads TGTGCCATCAGTCAGACAGGTAGTGGCTACACCTTC. The chain recombines TRBV10-3 with TRBJ1-2, with D perhaps matching TRBD1 (6 bases). Between the trimmed V and J ends, which lost 5 bases and 7 bases, there was a span of 11 bases. This CDR3 has 12 amino acids. The germline CDR1 and CDR2 sequences are ENHRY and SYGVKD.

The chain combines TRBV7-2 with TRBJ1-1, with 7 nucleotides matching TRBD1. Trimming took 2 bases from V and 4 from J; bases not matched to a gene: 4. The CDR3 length is 14 residues. Germline V gives CDR1 SGHTA, CDR2 FQGNSA. DNA for the CDR3: TGTGCCAGCAGCTTAACGGCAGGGGGCACTGAAGCTTTCTTT. Amino acids: CASSLTAGGTEAFF.

This rearrangement joins TRBV21-1 to TRBJ1-4. TRBV21-1 constitutes a pseudogene. CDR3 length: 14 amino acids. The CDR3 spells CASSKEIRLVKLFF. The DNA for the CDR3 is TGTGCCAGCAGCAAAGAAATAAGGCTAGTAAAACTGTTTTTT.

The chain recombines TRBV29-1 with TRBJ1-2, with 8 positions matching TRBD1. V lost 3 bases to trimming and J lost 6 bases; unmatched junction nucleotides: 6. CDR1 and CDR2 (germline): SQVTM, ANQGSEA. The CDR3 is made up of 13 amino acids. CDR3 sequence: CSVDQTGGHGYTF. In DNA form, the CDR3 reads TGCAGCGTTGACCAAACAGGGGGTCATGGCTACACCTTC.

This rearrangement joins TRBV6-5 to TRBJ2-6; a possible D gene is TRBD2 (5 bases). Per the germline V gene, CDR1 is MNHEY and CDR2 is SVGAGI. This CDR3 contains 14 residues. V lost 2 bases, J lost 4 bases, and 6 bases lay in between. DNA for the CDR3: TGTGCCAGCAGTTACACGGGAGGGGCCAACGTCCTGACTTTC. This translates into CASSYTGGANVLTF.

This clone has just one count. The V gene is TRBV20-1, the J gene TRBJ2-5; 12 positions agree with TRBD2. This CDR3 region has 14 residues. In germline, CDR1 is DFQATT, CDR2 SNEGSKA (reference sequence). V was pared by 3 bases and J by 7 bases, with 6 bases of the junction left unmatched. In DNA form, the CDR3 reads TGCAGTGCTAGTCCTAGCGGGGGGGGCCGGACCCAGTACTTC. Translated, it gives CSASPSGGGRTQYF.

The genes are TRBV5-4 and TRBJ1-2; D not resolved. CDR3 length: 17 amino acids. The V end was cut by 0 bases, the J end by 0 bases, with 15 bases between. Germline V gene sequence: CDR1 SGHNT, CDR2 YYREEE (reference sequence). The CDR3 nucleotides read TGTGCCAGCAGCTTGGGGCAGGCGTTACGTTCTAACTATGGCTACACCTTC. This translates into CASSLGQALRSNYGYTF.

CDR3 protein: CAAGGLSYNEQFF. In DNA, the CDR3 is TGTGCCGCCGGTGGACTGTCCTACAATGAGCAGTTCTTC. The rearrangement links TRBV10-3 to TRBJ2-1, with D maybe TRBD2 (5 bases). Trimming pared 11 bases from V and 1 base from J, leaving 12 bases between. The CDR3 is 13 residues long. CDR1 and CDR2 from the germline V gene are ENHRY and SYGVKD.

This clone was seen a single time. The CDR3 loop reads CAISVQGANSGNTIYF. The CDR3, as DNA: TGTGCCATCAGTGTGCAGGGGGCGAACTCTGGAAACACCATATATTTT. The chain employs TRBV10-3 and TRBJ1-3; TRBD1 matches 8 bases. The CDR3 has 16 amino acids. Trimming cost V 4 bases and J 0 bases; bases outside gene matches: 5. CDR1 is ENHRY and CDR2 is SYGVKD in the germline V gene.

This sequence joins TRBV7-3 and TRBJ2-7; 14 bases align to TRBD2. Looked up from germline, CDR1 is SGHTA and CDR2 is FQGTGA. The ends lost 5 bases at V and 12 bases at J; junction bases unmatched: 6. The CDR3 has 13 residues. The CDR3 bases are TGTGCCAGCAGCCCCGGGACTAGCGGGAGAAGGTACTTC. It translates to CASSPGTSGRRYF.

The CDR3 loop reads CASSFPGQLLNTEAFF. The CDR3 DNA sequence: TGTGCCAGCAGCTTCCCCGGACAGCTATTGAACACTGAAGCTTTCTTT. The chain employs TRBV7-9 and TRBJ1-1; a possible D gene is TRBD1 (6 bases). Germline CDR1 and CDR2: SEHNR and FQNEAQ (reference sequence). CDR3 size: 16 residues. The V gene lost 3 bases and the J gene lost 0 bases, with 14 bases spanning the gap.

V gene TRBV19 combines with J gene TRBJ2-1; 8 bases match TRBD1. CDR1 LNHDA and CDR2 SQIVND come from the germline V gene (reference sequence). V lost 3 bases to trimming and J lost 9 bases; unmatched junction nucleotides: 7. The CDR3 is 14 residues long. CDR3 in amino acids: CASSIPRTGSEQFF. In DNA form, the CDR3 reads TGTGCCAGTAGTATCCCCCGGACAGGGAGTGAGCAGTTCTTC.

The rearrangement joins TRBV7-3 to TRBJ2-3; D is unresolved. Per germline, CDR1 SGHTA and CDR2 FQGTGA. This CDR3 region has 12 residues. The germline V and J ends were trimmed by 5 bases and 4 bases, with 7 bases remaining between them. CDR3: CASSREADTQYF. The CDR3, as DNA: TGTGCCAGCAGCCGTGAGGCAGATACGCAGTATTTT.

This chain uses TRBV19 with TRBJ1-5; tentatively, D is TRBD1 (5 bases). V lost 4 bases, J lost 8 bases, and 12 bases lay in between. The CDR3 length is 13 residues. Germline lookup yields CDR1 LNHDA and CDR2 SQIVND (reference sequence). As DNA, the CDR3 is TGTGCCAGTAGTAAGGACACCCCGAAGCCCCAGCATTTT. Its translation is CASSKDTPKPQHF. Full variable domain (outside the CDR3, taken from reference TRBV19 and TRBJ1-5): DGGITQSPKYLFRKEGQNVTLSCEQNLNHDAMYWYRQDPGQGLRLIYYSQIVNDFQKGDIAEGYSVSREKKESFPLTVTSAQKNPTAFYLCASSKDTPKPQHFGDGTRLSIL.

CDR3 sequence reads: CASSFRQGFTGELFF. Written as DNA, the CDR3 is TGTGCCAGCAGTTTTAGGCAGGGATTCACCGGGGAGCTGTTTTTT. This chain links TRBV27 with TRBJ2-2; D may be TRBD1 (5 bases). Germline V gives CDR1 MNHEY, CDR2 SMNVEV (reference sequence). This CDR3 region has 15 residues. Deletions cut 3 bases from V and 4 bases from J, with 12 bases between.

This chain connects TRBV18 to TRBJ2-3; TRBD1 matches at 11 bases. The CDR3 consists of 16 residues. Per germline, CDR1 KGHSH and CDR2 LQKENI. Losses at the gene ends were 3 bases for V and 5 bases for J; bases not matched to a gene: 7. This chain's CDR3 is CASSPRTGGERDTQYF. The CDR3, as DNA: TGTGCCAGCTCACCTCGGACAGGGGGCGAGAGAGATACGCAGTATTTT.

In DNA, the CDR3 is TGTGCCAGCAGCTCGCTAGCGGGGGGGCAGGCAGATACGCAGTATTTT. The encoded protein is CASSSLAGGQADTQYF. The chain has TRBV7-3 and TRBJ2-3; 12 bases align to TRBD2. Germline CDR1 reads SGHTA; CDR2 reads FQGTGA. V lost 4 bases to trimming and J lost 4 bases; unmatched junction nucleotides: 6. The CDR3 has 16 residues.

The V and J genes are TRBV7-3 and TRBJ1-3, with D tentatively TRBD1 (6 bases). V dropped 1 base and J dropped 0 bases, with 10 bases sitting between them. This CDR3 comprises 16 residues. The germline gives CDR1 SGHTA, CDR2 FQGTGA. CDR3 sequence: CASSLRGHYSGNTIYF. DNA for the CDR3: TGTGCCAGCAGCTTAAGGGGACACTACTCTGGAAACACCATATATTTT.